This TCR beta chain was sequenced in a study of blood T cells in healthy people across ages. Whole-study findings and limits: Naive T cell percentage showed a strong correlation with the diversity of TCR beta. Estimates of total diversity, which came from one million sequenced T cells, were considered to be underestimates.

The table lists this clonotype with a few counts. Its antigen is unknown. It was with a sample-barcoded 5' primer and a J-beta primer mix that a second PCR of roughly 6 to 11 cycles was run. Each CDR3 protein gets one entry after TCRdb re-called the 5' RACE reads with MiXCR. Of some 850,000 distinct CDR3 sequences detected, 25% to 30% appear once; the ten largest clones hold approximately 2.9%. These records were also assigned to another study, of T cells of mothers and their children. That source adds: At a rate of around 1.6 ug per 15 ul, cDNA synthesis received all of the extracted RNA. M1S, a second-PCR primer, added sample barcodes and 2-4 random nucleotides.

Material: blood. The clonotype originates from a boy between 5 and 17 years old in good health.

CDR3 DNA: TGTGCCAGCAGTTCCTCTTCTACCGGGCAGGAGTACTTC. It codes for CASSSSSTGQEYF. The rearrangement joins TRBV27 to TRBJ2-7, with no clear D. The CDR3 length is 13 residues. The germline gives CDR1 MNHEY, CDR2 SMNVEV (reference sequence). Trimming left V 4 bases short and J 11 bases short, with 18 bases between.